The clone carrying this TCR beta chain was found many times. The antigen is unknown. This sample is part of a study of T cell repertoires in cytomegalovirus infection. Each CDR3 protein gets one entry after TCRdb re-called the reads with MiXCR. The sample has roughly 920,000 distinct CDR3 sequences, 25% to 40% seen once. Notes on the study in general: Predominance within the ex vivo response was attributable to HLA-C-restricted CMV-specific TCR beta clonotypes. Cumulative public TCR beta family frequency identified carriers of CMV plus the relevant HLA.

The TCR sequence derives from a human donor in good health (CMV status not recorded). Some clones in this sample may be carry-over from other donors' samples. This sample comprised cultured CD8+ T cells from PBMCs, obtained from culture after CMV antigen stimulation.

For the CDR3, the DNA is TGTGCCAGCAGCTTAGAGGCAGGGGAAGAGACCCAGTACTTC. Protein: CASSLEAGEETQYF. The chain has TRBV7-6 and TRBJ2-5, with D possibly being TRBD1 (6 bases). Germline V gives CDR1 SGHVS, CDR2 FNYEAQ. The CDR3 covers 14 residues. V lost 1 base to trimming and J lost 3 bases, with 9 bases between them.